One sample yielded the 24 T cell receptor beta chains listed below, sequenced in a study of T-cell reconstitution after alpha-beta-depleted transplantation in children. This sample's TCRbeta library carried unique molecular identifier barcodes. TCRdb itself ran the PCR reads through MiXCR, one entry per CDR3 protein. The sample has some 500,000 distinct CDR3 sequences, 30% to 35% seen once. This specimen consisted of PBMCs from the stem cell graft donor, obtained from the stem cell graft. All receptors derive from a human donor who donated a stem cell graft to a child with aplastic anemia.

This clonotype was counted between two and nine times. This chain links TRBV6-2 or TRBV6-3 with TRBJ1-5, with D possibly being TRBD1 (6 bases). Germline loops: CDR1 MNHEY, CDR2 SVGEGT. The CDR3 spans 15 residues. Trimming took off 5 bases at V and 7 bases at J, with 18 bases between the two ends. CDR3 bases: TGTGCCAGCAGTGACGACAGGAATAGTTGGCAGCCCCAGCATTTT. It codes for CASSDDRNSWQPQHF.

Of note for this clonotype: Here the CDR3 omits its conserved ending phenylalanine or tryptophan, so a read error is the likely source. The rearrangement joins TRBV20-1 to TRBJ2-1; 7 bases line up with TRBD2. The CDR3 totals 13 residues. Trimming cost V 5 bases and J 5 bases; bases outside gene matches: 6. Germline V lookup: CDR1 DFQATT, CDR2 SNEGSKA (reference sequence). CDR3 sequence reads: CSARSGTNNEQFL. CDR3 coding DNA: TGCAGTGCTCGGAGTGGGACTAACAATGAGCAGTTCTTA.

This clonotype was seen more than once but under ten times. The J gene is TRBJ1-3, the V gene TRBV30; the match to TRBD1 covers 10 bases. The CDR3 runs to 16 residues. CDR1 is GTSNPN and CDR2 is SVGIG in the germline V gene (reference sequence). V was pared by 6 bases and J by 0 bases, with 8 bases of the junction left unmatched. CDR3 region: CACHRDRGTSGNTIYF. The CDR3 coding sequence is TGTGCCTGTCACCGGGACAGGGGAACCTCTGGAAACACCATATATTTT.

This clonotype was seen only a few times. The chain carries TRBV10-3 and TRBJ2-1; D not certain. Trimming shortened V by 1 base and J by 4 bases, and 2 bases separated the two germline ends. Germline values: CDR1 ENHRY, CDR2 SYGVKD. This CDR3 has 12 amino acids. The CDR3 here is CAISELYNEQFF. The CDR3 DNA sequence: TGTGCCATCAGTGAGTTGTACAATGAGCAGTTCTTC.

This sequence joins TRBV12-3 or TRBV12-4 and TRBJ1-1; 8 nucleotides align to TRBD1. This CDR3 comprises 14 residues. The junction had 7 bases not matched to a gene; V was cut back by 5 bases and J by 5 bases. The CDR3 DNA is TGTGCCAGCAGTCCACTAACAGGGGGAACTGAAGCTTTCTTT. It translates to CASSPLTGGTEAFF.

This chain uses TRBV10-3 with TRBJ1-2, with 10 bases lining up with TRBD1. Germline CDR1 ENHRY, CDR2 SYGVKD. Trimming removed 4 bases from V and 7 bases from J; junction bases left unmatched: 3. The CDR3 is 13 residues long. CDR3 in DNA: TGTGCCATCAGTGGGGGACAGGGGTTTGGCTACACCTTC. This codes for CAISGGQGFGYTF.

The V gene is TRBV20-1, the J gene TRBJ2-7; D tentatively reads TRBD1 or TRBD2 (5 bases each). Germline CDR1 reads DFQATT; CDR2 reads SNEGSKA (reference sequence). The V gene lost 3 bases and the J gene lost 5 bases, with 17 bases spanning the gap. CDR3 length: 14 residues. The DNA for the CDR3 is TGCAGTGCTAGGCCGGGACCTCCGGAAAACGAGCAGTACTTC. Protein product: CSARPGPPENEQYF.

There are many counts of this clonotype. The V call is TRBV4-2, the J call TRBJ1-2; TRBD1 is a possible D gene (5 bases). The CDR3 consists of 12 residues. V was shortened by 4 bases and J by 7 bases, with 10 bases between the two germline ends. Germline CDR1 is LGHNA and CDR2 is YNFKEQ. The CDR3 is CASSPREGGYTF. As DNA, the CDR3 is TGTGCCAGCAGCCCCAGGGAGGGTGGCTACACCTTC.

In DNA, the CDR3 is TGTGCCAGCAGCCTTATACGGGACAGGTACCAAGAGACCCAGTACTTC. Translated, it gives CASSLIRDRYQETQYF. The V and J genes are TRBV7-8 and TRBJ2-5; 8 bases agree with TRBD1. V lost 5 bases and J lost 0; bases outside the gene matches: 8. The CDR3 has 16 residues. The germline V gene encodes CDR1 SGHVS and CDR2 FQNEAQ.

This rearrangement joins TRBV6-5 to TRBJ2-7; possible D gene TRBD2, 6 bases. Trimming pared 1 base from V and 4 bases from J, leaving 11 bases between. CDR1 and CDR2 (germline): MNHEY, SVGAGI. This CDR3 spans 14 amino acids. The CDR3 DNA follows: TGTGCCAGCAGTTACTACCAGGAGGGGTACGAGCAGTACTTC. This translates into CASSYYQEGYEQYF.

CDR3 region: CSVVGDHYGYTF. CDR3 bases: TGCAGCGTTGTGGGCGACCACTATGGCTACACCTTC. The chain uses TRBV29-1 and TRBJ1-2; the D is unclear. The V end was cut by 4 bases, the J end by 3 bases, with 9 bases between. The CDR3 is 12 amino acids. From germline, CDR1 is SQVTM and CDR2 ANQGSEA.

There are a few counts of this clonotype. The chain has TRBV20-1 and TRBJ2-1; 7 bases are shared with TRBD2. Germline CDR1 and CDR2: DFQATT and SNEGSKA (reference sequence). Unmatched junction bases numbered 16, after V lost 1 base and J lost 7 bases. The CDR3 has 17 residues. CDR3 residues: CSARGGLEGGPGNEQFF. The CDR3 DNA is TGCAGTGCTAGAGGGGGTTTGGAGGGAGGGCCGGGGAATGAGCAGTTCTTC.

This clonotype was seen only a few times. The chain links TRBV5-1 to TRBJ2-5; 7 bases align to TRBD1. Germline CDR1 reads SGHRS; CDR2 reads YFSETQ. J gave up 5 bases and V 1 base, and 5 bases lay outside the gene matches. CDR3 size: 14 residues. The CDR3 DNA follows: TGCGCCAGCAGCTTGATGACAGGGAAGGAGACCCAGTACTTC. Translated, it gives CASSLMTGKETQYF.

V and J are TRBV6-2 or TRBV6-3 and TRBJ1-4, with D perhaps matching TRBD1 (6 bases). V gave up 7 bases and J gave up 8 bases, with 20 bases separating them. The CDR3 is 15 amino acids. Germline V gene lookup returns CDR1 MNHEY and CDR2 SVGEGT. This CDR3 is CASTSQGSGSEKLFF. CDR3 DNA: TGTGCCAGCACTTCGCAGGGGAGTGGATCGGAAAAACTGTTTTTT.

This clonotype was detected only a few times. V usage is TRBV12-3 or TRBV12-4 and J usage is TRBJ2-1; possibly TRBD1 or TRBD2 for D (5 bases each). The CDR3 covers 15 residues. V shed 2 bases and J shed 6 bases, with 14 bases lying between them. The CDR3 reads CASSLKWERGNEQFF. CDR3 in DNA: TGTGCCAGCAGTTTAAAGTGGGAGAGGGGCAATGAGCAGTTCTTC.

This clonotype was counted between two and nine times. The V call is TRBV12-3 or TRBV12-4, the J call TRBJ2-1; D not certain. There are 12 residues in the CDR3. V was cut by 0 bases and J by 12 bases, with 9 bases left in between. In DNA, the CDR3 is TGTGCCAGCAGTTTAGCGTCCCTTGGGCAGTTCTTC. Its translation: CASSLASLGQFF.

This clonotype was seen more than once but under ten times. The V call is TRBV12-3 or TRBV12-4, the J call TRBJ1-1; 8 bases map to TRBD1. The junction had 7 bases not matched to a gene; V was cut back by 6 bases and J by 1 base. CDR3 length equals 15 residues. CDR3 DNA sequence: TGTGCCAGCAGAACCCGGACAGGGCAGAACACTGAAGCTTTCTTT. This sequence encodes CASRTRTGQNTEAFF.

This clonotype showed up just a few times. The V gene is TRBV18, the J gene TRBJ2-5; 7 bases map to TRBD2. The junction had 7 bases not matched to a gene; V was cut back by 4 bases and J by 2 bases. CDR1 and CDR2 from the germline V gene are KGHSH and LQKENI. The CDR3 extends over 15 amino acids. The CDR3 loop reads CASSRDKGGQETQYF. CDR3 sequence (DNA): TGTGCCAGCTCACGCGATAAGGGAGGGCAAGAGACCCAGTACTTC.

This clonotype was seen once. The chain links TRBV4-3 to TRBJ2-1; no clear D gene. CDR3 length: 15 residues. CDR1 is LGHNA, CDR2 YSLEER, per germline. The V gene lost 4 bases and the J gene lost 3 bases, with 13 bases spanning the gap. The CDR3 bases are TGCGCCAGCAGCCCAGCCCTAGGGAACTACAATGAGCAGTTCTTC. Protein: CASSPALGNYNEQFF.

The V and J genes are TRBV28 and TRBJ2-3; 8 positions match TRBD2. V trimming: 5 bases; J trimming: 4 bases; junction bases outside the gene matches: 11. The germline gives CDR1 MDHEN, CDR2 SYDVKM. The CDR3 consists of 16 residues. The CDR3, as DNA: TGTGCCAGCAGTCTCTCCATAGCGGGATTTGCAGATACGCAGTATTTT. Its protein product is CASSLSIAGFADTQYF. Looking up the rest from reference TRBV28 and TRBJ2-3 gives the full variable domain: DVKVTQSSRYLVKRTGEKVFLECVQDMDHENMFWYRQDPGLGLRLIYFSYDVKMKEKGDIPEGYSVSREKKERFSLILESASTNQTSMYLCASSLSIAGFADTQYFGPGTRLTVL.

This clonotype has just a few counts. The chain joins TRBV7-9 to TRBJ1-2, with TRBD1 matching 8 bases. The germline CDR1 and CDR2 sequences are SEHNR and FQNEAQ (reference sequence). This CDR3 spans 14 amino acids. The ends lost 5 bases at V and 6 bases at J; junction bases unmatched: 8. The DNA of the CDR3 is TGTGCCAGCAGCCGAAGGACAGGGCCTAATGGCTACACCTTC. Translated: CASSRRTGPNGYTF.

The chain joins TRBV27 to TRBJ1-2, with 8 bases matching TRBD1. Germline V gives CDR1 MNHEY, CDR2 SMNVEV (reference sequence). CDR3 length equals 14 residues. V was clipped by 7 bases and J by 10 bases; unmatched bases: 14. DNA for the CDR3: TGTGCCAGCACCAACTCCGGGACAGGATCTTCCTACACCTTC. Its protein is CASTNSGTGSSYTF.

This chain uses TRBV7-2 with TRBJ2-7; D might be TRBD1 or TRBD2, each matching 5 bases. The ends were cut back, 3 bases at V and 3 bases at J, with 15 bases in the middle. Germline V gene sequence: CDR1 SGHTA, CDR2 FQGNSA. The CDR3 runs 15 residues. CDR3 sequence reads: CASSFYRDRNYEQYF. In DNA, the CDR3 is TGTGCCAGCAGCTTCTACCGGGACCGCAACTACGAGCAGTACTTC.

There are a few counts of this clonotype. CDR3 nucleotide sequence: TGCAGTGCTGAACTCATCTACGAGCAGTACTTC. As protein: CSAELIYEQYF. The chain couples TRBV20-1 to TRBJ2-7, with D uncertain. The CDR3 is 11 amino acids. The V gene's germline CDR1 is DFQATT and CDR2 SNEGSKA (reference sequence). The V and J ends lost 5 bases and 3 bases respectively, with 8 bases between them.